Sequencing of this TCR beta chain was carried out in a study of blood T cells in healthy people across ages. Germline values: CDR1 ENHRY, CDR2 SYGVKD. CDR3 size: 15 residues. Trimming took off 2 bases at V and 6 bases at J, with 15 bases between the two ends. Note on this clonotype: The target antigen is unknown.

Sample-barcoded 5' priming and a J-beta primer mix drove a second PCR of about 6 to 12 cycles. A single record per CDR3 protein comes from TCRdb applying MiXCR to the 5' RACE reads. This table has more than 700,000 distinct CDR3 sequences, approximately 53% appearing once. Notes on the study in general: Investigators viewed diversity estimates from one million T cells as underestimates, the study reported.

This sequence originates from a man of 80 years or more in good health. The J gene is TRBJ2-3, the V gene TRBV10-3; possibly TRBD2 for D (7 bases). Sample: blood. CDR3 loop: CAISEVKGGPDTQYF. In DNA, the CDR3 is TGTGCCATCAGTGAGGTGAAGGGGGGGCCGGATACGCAGTATTTT.